Listed here are 27 T cell receptor beta chains from one sample, sequenced in a study of T cell repertoires in cytomegalovirus infection. MiXCR, run by TCRdb on the reads, gives a single entry per CDR3 protein. The sample carries roughly 300,000 distinct CDR3 sequences, over 7.5% recorded once. The sequencing sample was made of PBMCs. The receptor set was obtained from a human donor in good health (CMV status not recorded). Some clones in this sample may be carry-over from other donors' samples.

V usage is TRBV7-2 and J usage is TRBJ2-3; TRBD1 or TRBD2 may be the D gene (5 bases each). CDR1 is SGHTA, CDR2 FQGNSA, per germline. The CDR3 covers 17 residues. V lost 4 bases to trimming and J lost 4 bases, with 21 bases between them. The CDR3 sequence: CASSSLGVGPSADTQYF. CDR3 nucleotide sequence: TGTGCCAGCAGCTCACTAGGGGTGGGCCCTTCTGCAGATACGCAGTATTTT.

This clonotype was observed many times. The J gene is TRBJ1-5, the V gene TRBV7-8; D ambiguous. The CDR3 runs 15 residues. Trimming cost V 4 bases and J 0 bases, with 10 bases left between them. Looked up from germline, CDR1 is SGHVS and CDR2 is FQNEAQ. The CDR3 DNA sequence: TGTGCCAGCAGCTCGACCCACACTAGCAATCAGCCCCAGCATTTT. It yields the protein CASSSTHTSNQPQHF.

Many counts were recorded for this clonotype. V usage is TRBV19 and J usage is TRBJ1-1; 8 bases agree with TRBD1. The CDR3 loop spans 15 amino acids. The trim removed 6 bases at V and 8 bases at J, leaving 14 bases unmatched. The V gene's germline CDR1 is LNHDA and CDR2 SQIVND (reference sequence). CDR3 DNA sequence: TGTGCCAGTAGGACTGGATCCAGGGGGCCGGCAGAAGCTTTCTTT. Amino acids: CASRTGSRGPAEAFF.

The sample holds many counts of this clonotype. This rearrangement joins TRBV12-3 or TRBV12-4 to TRBJ1-4, with 8 bases identical to TRBD1. The V and J ends lost 6 bases and 3 bases, in that order; junction bases with no gene match: 6. The CDR3 totals 15 residues. The CDR3 bases are TGTGCCAGCAGATCGAACAGGGGGGCTAATGAAAAACTGTTTTTT. Amino acid sequence: CASRSNRGANEKLFF.

The chain has TRBV12-3 or TRBV12-4 and TRBJ2-7; D might be TRBD2 (6 bases). CDR3 length: 13 residues. V shed 4 bases and J shed 9 bases, with 16 bases lying between them. The CDR3 region is CASSYQWDSMQYF. In DNA, the CDR3 is TGTGCCAGCAGTTACCAATGGGACTCAATGCAGTACTTC.

This clonotype has a count of ten or more. V usage is TRBV6-2 or TRBV6-3 and J usage is TRBJ2-1; 8 bases fit TRBD2. This CDR3 has 17 amino acids. Looked up from germline, CDR1 is MNHEY and CDR2 is SVGEGT. Trimming cost V 2 bases and J 2 bases; bases outside gene matches: 8. DNA of the CDR3: TGTGCCAGCAGTTACATACTCGGGGGACTAGCCTACAATGAGCAGTTCTTC. Protein sequence: CASSYILGGLAYNEQFF.

This clonotype was observed many times. The V gene is TRBV7-2, the J gene TRBJ2-4; 8 nucleotides match TRBD1. The V and J ends lost 3 bases and 2 bases, in that order; junction bases with no gene match: 6. Germline lookup yields CDR1 SGHTA and CDR2 FQGNSA. This CDR3 is 16 amino acids long. CDR3 region: CASSLDRVGTKNIQYF. CDR3 nucleotide sequence: TGTGCCAGCAGCTTGGACAGGGTGGGAACCAAAAACATTCAGTACTTC.

This clonotype was observed many times. The chain couples TRBV2 to TRBJ1-4; D unclear. This CDR3 is built from 14 residues. Germline lookup yields CDR1 SNHLY and CDR2 FYNNEI. V lost 8 bases to trimming and J lost 3 bases, with 13 bases between them. CDR3 sequence (DNA): TGTGCCAGCTTTAAGGGCCACTCTAATGAAAAACTGTTTTTT. Translated: CASFKGHSNEKLFF.

There are many counts of this clonotype. The chain links TRBV28 to TRBJ2-7, with TRBD2 matching 8 bases. J gave up 0 bases and V 2 bases, and 6 bases lay outside the gene matches. Germline CDR1 is MDHEN and CDR2 is SYDVKM. There are 16 residues in the CDR3. This chain's CDR3 is CASSLGGGRYSYEQYF. The CDR3 DNA sequence: TGTGCCAGCAGTTTAGGGGGCGGGAGGTACTCCTACGAGCAGTACTTC. Looking up the rest from reference TRBV28 and TRBJ2-7 gives the full variable domain: DVKVTQSSRYLVKRTGEKVFLECVQDMDHENMFWYRQDPGLGLRLIYFSYDVKMKEKGDIPEGYSVSREKKERFSLILESASTNQTSMYLCASSLGGGRYSYEQYFGPGTRLTVT.

The chain employs TRBV20-1 and TRBJ2-5; 8 bases line up with TRBD2. Germline V lookup: CDR1 DFQATT, CDR2 SNEGSKA (reference sequence). The CDR3 has 18 amino acids. The V and J ends lost 1 base and 5 bases, in that order; junction bases with no gene match: 18. CDR3 in amino acids: CSARVGTSGVGGRETQYF. CDR3 DNA sequence: TGCAGTGCTAGAGTTGGCACTAGCGGAGTGGGGGGTCGGGAGACCCAGTACTTC.

The chain recombines TRBV4-3 with TRBJ1-1; 9 bases map to TRBD1. Germline CDR1 LGHNA, CDR2 YSLEER. CDR3 length: 16 amino acids. J gave up 5 bases and V 3 bases, and 10 bases lay outside the gene matches. The CDR3 here is CASSQGAGQGLTEAFF. CDR3 sequence (DNA): TGCGCCAGCAGCCAGGGTGCGGGACAGGGATTGACTGAAGCTTTCTTT.

Only a few counts were recorded for this clonotype. This chain joins TRBV6-8 and TRBJ2-5; 9 bases line up with TRBD2. The germline V gene has CDR1 MNHGY and CDR2 SAAAGT. This CDR3 is built from 15 residues. V lost 7 bases to trimming and J lost 3 bases; unmatched junction nucleotides: 9. The CDR3 region is CASTSPRGGEETQYF. For the CDR3, the DNA is TGTGCCAGCACCTCGCCGCGGGGGGGCGAAGAGACCCAGTACTTC.

This CDR3 is CAISALLAGRSETQYF. CDR3 nucleotide sequence: TGTGCCATCAGTGCCTTACTAGCGGGGAGATCGGAGACCCAGTACTTC. This chain connects TRBV10-3 to TRBJ2-5, with 10 bases that match TRBD2. In germline, CDR1 is ENHRY, CDR2 SYGVKD. The CDR3 spans 16 residues. The J segment lost 5 bases and the V segment lost 4 bases, leaving 10 bases of the junction unmatched.

Only a few counts were recorded for this clonotype. The chain links TRBV20-1 to TRBJ2-7, with D unclear. Germline lookup yields CDR1 DFQATT and CDR2 SNEGSKA (reference sequence). V was trimmed by 3 bases and J by 5 bases, leaving 14 bases between them. The CDR3 extends over 13 amino acids. The CDR3 is CSARWSSPDEQYF. The CDR3 coding sequence is TGCAGTGCTAGGTGGTCAAGCCCTGACGAGCAGTACTTC.

In its sample, this clonotype was seen many times. The V and J genes are TRBV18 and TRBJ1-1, with D maybe TRBD1 (6 bases). This CDR3 region has 15 residues. Germline V gene lookup returns CDR1 KGHSH and CDR2 LQKENI. V was clipped by 2 bases and J by 2 bases, with 12 bases between them. The CDR3 bases are TGTGCCAGCTCACCATCGGGGGCTAGAAACACTGAAGCTTTCTTT. This encodes CASSPSGARNTEAFF.

This clonotype occurred many times. The chain couples TRBV5-4 to TRBJ2-1; 7 nucleotides match TRBD2. The CDR3 totals 15 residues. The germline CDR1 and CDR2 sequences are SGHNT and YYREEE (reference sequence). Trimming at V came to 0 bases and at J to 7 bases, leaving 7 bases not matched to a gene. For the CDR3, the DNA is TGTGCCAGCAGCTTGGGCGGCCTAGCGGATAATGAGCAGTTCTTC. This codes for CASSLGGLADNEQFF.

This clonotype was counted between two and nine times. The rearrangement uses TRBV10-3 and TRBJ2-3; 9 bases line up with TRBD2. The CDR3 contains 15 residues. The V and J ends lost 4 bases and 2 bases, in that order; junction bases with no gene match: 4. CDR1 and CDR2 (germline): ENHRY, SYGVKD. CDR3 coding DNA: TGTGCCATCAGTGGCCTAGCGGGACCCACAGATACGCAGTATTTT. This gives the protein CAISGLAGPTDTQYF.

DNA of the CDR3: TGTGCCAGCGGGACCGGGACCACAGCCACAGATACGCAGTATTTT. As protein: CASGTGTTATDTQYF. This sequence joins TRBV7-6 and TRBJ2-3, with D perhaps being TRBD1 or TRBD2 (5 bases each). In germline, CDR1 is SGHVS, CDR2 FNYEAQ. The CDR3 spans 15 residues. The germline V and J ends were trimmed by 8 bases and 2 bases, with 17 bases remaining between them.

This clonotype was detected ten times or more. The rearrangement joins TRBV6-2 or TRBV6-3 to TRBJ1-1, with 8 bases that match TRBD1. Germline V lookup: CDR1 MNHEY, CDR2 SVGEGT. The CDR3 totals 14 residues. After removal of 6 bases from V and 5 bases from J, the junction contained 8 bases not matched to a gene. The CDR3 protein is CASSNPDRVTEAFF. CDR3 sequence (DNA): TGTGCCAGCAGCAACCCGGACAGGGTTACTGAAGCTTTCTTT.

This chain uses TRBV6-2 or TRBV6-3 with TRBJ2-5; D possibly matches TRBD1 or TRBD2 (5 bases each). Trimming pared 4 bases from V and 2 bases from J, leaving 14 bases between. Germline V gene sequence: CDR1 MNHEY, CDR2 SVGEGT. This CDR3 is 15 amino acids long. The CDR3 region has the DNA TGTGCCAGCAGTTCCCCGGGACGGATGCAAGAGACCCAGTACTTC. Encoded protein: CASSSPGRMQETQYF.

The rearrangement links TRBV6-5 to TRBJ2-2; tentatively, D is TRBD2 (6 bases). This CDR3 has 15 amino acids. Germline-derived CDR1 and CDR2 are MNHEY and SVGAGI. Trimming stripped 5 bases from V and 6 bases from J, with 16 bases between. The CDR3 sequence: CASSNDRRDAGELFF. CDR3 nucleotides: TGTGCCAGCAGTAACGACCGGAGGGACGCCGGGGAGCTGTTTTTT.

This clonotype appeared many times. The chain links TRBV20-1 to TRBJ1-1; D might be TRBD1 (6 bases). CDR1 DFQATT and CDR2 SNEGSKA come from the germline V gene (reference sequence). The V gene lost 6 bases and the J gene lost 5 bases, with 22 bases spanning the gap. This CDR3 spans 15 amino acids. CDR3 loop: CSATTRGQLVTEAFF. In DNA, the CDR3 is TGCAGTGCCACAACCCGGGGGCAGTTAGTTACTGAAGCTTTCTTT.

The rearrangement uses TRBV4-2 and TRBJ2-5; TRBD1 or TRBD2 may be the D gene (6 bases each). The germline V and J ends were trimmed by 6 bases and 2 bases, with 19 bases remaining between them. The CDR3 sequence is 16 residues long. Germline CDR1 and CDR2: LGHNA and YNFKEQ. The CDR3 sequence: CASRRGGGGTQETQYF. Written as DNA, the CDR3 is TGTGCCAGCAGAAGAGGTGGGGGCGGGACTCAAGAGACCCAGTACTTC.

Many counts were recorded for this clonotype. This sequence joins TRBV11-2 and TRBJ2-7; D not resolved. Germline CDR1 is SGHAT and CDR2 is FQNNGV. This CDR3 contains 14 residues. V lost 2 bases and J 4 bases, leaving 12 bases between the germline ends. In DNA form, the CDR3 reads TGTGCCAGCAGCTTAAATTCTTGGATTTACGAGCAGTACTTC. Amino acids: CASSLNSWIYEQYF.

The chain carries TRBV20-1 and TRBJ2-7; D might be TRBD1 (6 bases). CDR1 and CDR2 from the germline V gene are DFQATT and SNEGSKA (reference sequence). This CDR3 is 16 amino acids long. Trimming took 0 bases from V and 5 from J, leaving 20 bases between them. This CDR3 is CSARDPKGETLNEQYF. The CDR3 DNA follows: TGCAGTGCTAGAGATCCAAAGGGGGAAACTCTGAACGAGCAGTACTTC.

This clonotype showed up many times. The V call is TRBV27, the J call TRBJ2-2, with 8 nucleotides matching TRBD2. CDR1 and CDR2 (germline): MNHEY, SMNVEV (reference sequence). J lost 4 bases, V lost 8 bases, and 6 bases had no gene match. The CDR3 covers 14 residues. CDR3 coding DNA: TGTGCCAGCGGAGGACTAGCCTTCACCGGGGAGCTGTTTTTT. This codes for CASGGLAFTGELFF.

This clonotype was observed at least ten times. The chain combines TRBV15 with TRBJ2-7, with D perhaps TRBD1 or TRBD2 (5 bases each). From germline, CDR1 is LNHNV and CDR2 YYDKDF (reference sequence). The ends were cut back, 2 bases at V and 0 bases at J, with 17 bases in the middle. The CDR3 loop spans 17 amino acids. CDR3 nucleotides: TGTGCCACCAGCAGATCCCCCACCGGGACGGTCTCCTACGAGCAGTACTTC. This gives the protein CATSRSPTGTVSYEQYF.